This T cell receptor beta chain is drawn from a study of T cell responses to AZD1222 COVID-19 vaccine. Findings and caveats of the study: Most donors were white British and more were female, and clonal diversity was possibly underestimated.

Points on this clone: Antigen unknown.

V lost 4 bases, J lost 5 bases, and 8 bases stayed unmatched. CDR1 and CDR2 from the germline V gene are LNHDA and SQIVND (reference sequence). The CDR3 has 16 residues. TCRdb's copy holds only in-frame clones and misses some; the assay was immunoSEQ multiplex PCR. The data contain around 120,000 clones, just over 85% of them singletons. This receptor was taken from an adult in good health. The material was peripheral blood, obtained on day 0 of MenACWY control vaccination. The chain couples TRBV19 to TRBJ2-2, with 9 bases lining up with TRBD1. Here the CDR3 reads CASSTSGTGMTGELFF. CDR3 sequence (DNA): TGTGCCAGTAGTACTTCCGGGACAGGGATGACCGGGGAGCTGTTTTTT.